This T cell receptor beta chain was retrieved from a study of shared clonotypes between healthy human individuals. Background on the study: Donors consisted of two women and three men between 18 and 49.

Repertoires were generated with immunoSEQ multiplex PCR, while TCRdb's copy carries only in-frame clones and drops some. The sample shows more than 2,000,000 clones, more than 80% of them seen only once. As for this clone: Its antigen is undetermined.

Study-level results: On the whole, naive subsets had larger estimated richness than memory subsets had. Sharing across four donors was highest in naive CD4 (roughly 5%) and lowest in memory CD8 (approximately 0.4%).

There are 15 residues in the CDR3. Trimming shortened V by 0 bases and J by 4 bases, and 10 bases separated the two germline ends. CDR1 SGHVS and CDR2 FQNEAQ come from the germline V gene. The specimen sequenced was naive CD4+ T cells sorted from blood. Subset here: CD45RA+ positively selected. This clonotype was obtained from a young man in good health. The genes are TRBV7-8 and TRBJ2-1; no clear D. CDR3 region: CASSLAETQYNEQFF. CDR3 bases: TGTGCCAGCAGCTTAGCCGAAACTCAATACAATGAGCAGTTCTTC.